This T cell receptor (beta chain) originates from a study of siplizumab effects on memory and regulatory T cells (dated by TCRdb to 2018 to 2020). For the study in its entirety: The effect of the anti-CD2 antibody siplizumab on alloreactive T-cell subsets was examined in allogeneic mixed lymphocyte reactions constructed from human PBMCs. Findings and caveats that apply to the study as a whole: Sequences below about 10^-5 frequency were poorly captured, so only a minor fraction of alloreactive clones could be mapped to unstimulated subsets. Unstimulated naive T cells appeared more diverse than memory T cells, and naive cells seemed to contribute substantially to the alloresponse. Whether proliferating Tregs from siplizumab cultures were suppressive was not functionally confirmed. Siplizumab significantly lowered the cumulative frequency of alloreactive sequences that could be traced to unstimulated CD4+ memory T cells. A naive or memory phenotype could not be assigned to roughly 75-97% of proliferating CD4+ or CD8+ clones. In reactions with siplizumab, an average of roughly 69% of mappable alloreactive CD4+ clones were Treg-derived, compared with 25% to 30% in control reactions.

TCRbeta CDR3 sequencing was performed on sorted unstimulated T cells and on proliferating T cells recovered from mixed lymphocyte reactions. Fresh whole blood from 9 to 11 HLA-typed healthy donors was used to isolate PBMCs. To map where alloreactive clones came from, unstimulated CD4+ non-regulatory T cells were FACS-sorted. About this clone itself: No cognate antigen has been identified for it. The sample holds no much larger clone one base away, and base qualities are not on file.

The library was made by the immunoSEQ multiplex PCR assay. About 10^5 TCR templates per sample were assayed by the deep sequencing platform. Genomic DNA extracted from sorted T cells was used for TCRbeta CDR3 sequencing. In the original analysis: The R programming language was used for the clonal analysis of the TCRbeta CDR3 data. Alloreactive CD4+ and CD8+ clones were identified by comparing unstimulated samples to CFSE-low samples taken after the reaction. Alloreactive CD4+ clones were assigned to regulatory or non-regulatory origin by matching sequences to sorted unstimulated Treg and non-Treg repertoires. What TCRdb holds here is the immuneACCESS table cut down to in-frame rearrangements. Part of the clones is not present; checked against another copy, under half of the missing clones reflect an unresolved V gene, and the others are unexplained. D and trimming were read from the DNA, whereas the V and J calls and clone size are those reported in that table. The sample table lists under 100,000 clones, 90% to 95% of them with a count of one. The ten largest account for roughly 1.3% of the sample.

V sheds 5 bases and J sheds 4 bases, leaving 16 bases between their ends. Including the terminal cysteine and phenylalanine, the CDR3 comprises 15 residues. Left in the record is the CDR3 DNA by itself, 45 bases read in frame from the first base. Via the germline V gene, CDR1 is ENHRY and CDR2 SYGVKD. The sequenced material came from non-Treg CD4+ T cells sorted from blood. In the paper's terms, the cell subset or site label means: FACS-sorted unstimulated CD4+ non-regulatory T cells. The origin of this receptor is a human donor in good health. The chain was built from TRBV10-3 and TRBJ2-3; a weak D assignment points to TRBD2 (6 bases agree). The nucleotide sequence reads TGTGCCATCAGTTTCCCGGGAGAGGGCGCAGATACGCAGTATTTT. Its product reads: CAISFPGEGADTQYF.